The rows below give T cell receptor beta chains drawn from one sample of a study of shared clonotypes between healthy human individuals. Method: immunoSEQ multiplex PCR; TCRdb's copy keeps in-frame clones and lacks some. The sample has hundreds of thousands of clones, roughly 96% seen once. The sample taken for sequencing was memory CD8+ T cells sorted from blood. The receptor set was obtained from a man aged 25-45 years in good health. The CDR3 runs from the conserved cysteine through the conserved F or W.

j_gene	v_gene	CDR3aa
TRBJ2-1	TRBV6-5	CASSLAIRDEQFF
TRBJ2-6	TRBV2	CASRGTGGANVLTF
TRBJ2-1	TRBV10-3	CAIGRHYNEQFF
TRBJ2-7	TRBV28	CASSLGELNEQYF
TRBJ2-1	TRBV4-1	CASSQPTSGFLDEQFF
TRBJ2-7	TRBV30	CAWSPTGSFSGEQYF
TRBJ2-4	TRBV18	CASSPEQGRAKNIQYF
TRBJ2-1	TRBV5-1	CASSSQAGGAYNEQFF
TRBJ2-3	TRBV5-4	CASSFGLGQGASDTQYF
TRBJ1-2	TRBV7-3	CASSPSGRTRAPYGYTF
TRBJ2-5	TRBV27	CASSFRGGETQYF
TRBJ2-7	TRBV27	CASTPWGQGPYEQYF
TRBJ2-6	TRBV5-6	CASGPRVSGANVLTF
TRBJ2-3	TRBV19	CASSIEGTSGRDTQYF
TRBJ2-7	TRBV10-3	CAISGDSGTGYEQYF
TRBJ1-2	TRBV5-5	CASSRTGFDGYTF
TRBJ1-5	TRBV2	CASSEAPGGNQPQHF
TRBJ2-7	TRBV28	CASSLPTREQYF